Following are 5 T cell receptor beta chains from one sample sequenced in a study of T-cell memory formation after mild COVID-19. TCRdb redid the calling of the 5' RACE reads with MiXCR, one entry per CDR3 protein. The sample includes some 250,000 distinct CDR3 sequences, about a sixth seen only once; the top ten take about 23%. The sample taken for sequencing was PBMCs or a T cell subset sorted from them (not recorded which). These receptors were taken from a man aged 18 to 35 who had mild COVID-19 (a few samples of this study predate the infection). Cell type and time point are not known.

In its sample, this clonotype was seen a few times. V usage is TRBV5-5 and J usage is TRBJ1-1, with 9 bases matching TRBD1. The V and J ends lost 4 bases and 2 bases, in that order; junction bases with no gene match: 6. The germline CDR1 and CDR2 sequences are SGHKS and YYEKEE (reference sequence). The CDR3 is 15 amino acids. The CDR3 here is CASSPGQGYNTEAFF. CDR3 DNA: TGTGCCAGCAGCCCGGGACAGGGCTATAACACTGAAGCTTTCTTT.

The V call is TRBV7-2, the J call TRBJ2-3, with D unresolved. Trimming left V 1 base short and J 4 bases short, with 15 bases between. The CDR3 is 16 residues long. Germline CDR1 SGHTA, CDR2 FQGNSA. CDR3 bases: TGTGCCAGCAGCTTAGGCGGCTTCCCTCCGGCAGATACGCAGTATTTT. It translates to CASSLGGFPPADTQYF.

The chain couples TRBV15 to TRBJ1-1; D is possibly TRBD1 (5 bases). Germline V gene lookup returns CDR1 LNHNV and CDR2 YYDKDF (reference sequence). V lost 0 bases and J 0 bases, leaving 17 bases between the germline ends. CDR3 length: 18 amino acids. The CDR3 sequence is CATSRDLTFGALNTEAFF. CDR3 DNA: TGTGCCACCAGCAGAGATCTGACATTCGGGGCCCTGAACACTGAAGCTTTCTTT.

The V gene is TRBV5-1, the J gene TRBJ1-2; D not resolved. Trimming stripped 2 bases from V and 1 base from J, with 15 bases between. This CDR3 comprises 16 residues. From germline, CDR1 is SGHRS and CDR2 YFSETQ. The CDR3 loop is CASSFQAQTDNYGYTF. DNA of the CDR3: TGCGCCAGCAGCTTCCAGGCCCAGACGGATAACTATGGCTACACCTTC.

The V call is TRBV9, the J call TRBJ1-3; unclear D gene. The length of the CDR3 is 15 residues. CDR1 and CDR2 from the germline V gene are SGDLS and YYNGEE. Trimming shortened V by 0 bases and J by 4 bases, and 11 bases separated the two germline ends. CDR3 sequence reads: CASSVVPGQGNTIYF. As DNA, the CDR3 is TGTGCCAGCAGCGTAGTCCCGGGTCAGGGAAACACCATATATTTT. The complete variable domain, with remaining parts taken from reference TRBV9 and TRBJ1-3, reads DSGVTQTPKHLITATGQRVTLRCSPRSGDLSVYWYQQSLDQGLQFLIQYYNGEERAKGNILERFSAQQFPDLHSELNLSSLELGDSALYFCASSVVPGQGNTIYFGEGSWLTVV.